This is a list of T cell receptor beta chains from one sample in a study of cytomegalovirus exposure and HLA in healthy donors. TCRdb keeps only in-frame clones here, not all; method: immunoSEQ multiplex PCR. The sample includes about 200,000 clones, approximately 87% seen only once; the top ten take about 1.2%. Material: PBMCs. These receptors originate from a young man in good health and CMV-seronegative. The CDR3 runs from the conserved cysteine through the conserved F or W. Fields, in order: J gene, clone size, D gene, V gene, CDR3 protein, CDR3 DNA. The D gene is left open where the match is weak. Some rows have no size entry. The others give once, few or many, or a class for an expanded clone.

TRBJ2-7,few,.,TRBV6-1,CASSEQQVSYEQYF,TGTGCCAGCAGTGAGCAACAGGTTTCCTACGAGCAGTACTTC
TRBJ1-2,.,TRBD1,TRBV5-6,CASSLVTGTYYGYTF,TGTGCCAGCAGCTTGGTGACAGGGACGTACTATGGCTACACCTTC
TRBJ2-3,.,TRBD2,TRBV6-4,CASSPGTKDTQYF,TGTGCCAGCAGTCCCGGGACTAAAGATACGCAGTATTTT
TRBJ2-2,once,TRBD1,TRBV10-3,CATFPGGNTGELFF,TGTGCCACTTTCCCAGGGGGCAACACCGGGGAGCTGTTTTTT
TRBJ1-3,.,.,TRBV4-3,CASSQGLTDSGNTIYF,TGCGCCAGCAGCCAAGGTTTGACAGACTCTGGAAACACCATATATTTT
TRBJ1-5,.,.,TRBV7-5,CARSLGDRWCNQPQHF,TGTGCCAGAAGCTTAGGGGACAGATGGTGTAATCAGCCCCAGCATTTT
TRBJ1-4,.,.,TRBV5-1,CASRPRVGYEKLFF,TGCGCCAGCAGGCCGAGGGTGGGGTATGAAAAACTGTTTTTT
TRBJ2-3,.,TRBD2,TRBV5-1,CASSVELAPSTDTQYF,TGCGCCAGCAGCGTTGAACTAGCGCCTAGCACAGATACGCAGTATTTT
TRBJ1-3,.,TRBD1,TRBV5-6,CASRSDRGGHTIYF,TGTGCCAGCAGGTCGGACAGGGGAGGTCACACCATATATTTT
TRBJ2-7,.,.,TRBV15,CATSRERFAGTFEQYF,TGTGCCACCAGCAGGGAGCGCTTCGCGGGGACTTTCGAGCAGTACTTC
TRBJ2-7,.,TRBD2,TRBV6-1,CASSAFGLAGAGEQYF,TGTGCCAGCAGTGCCTTTGGACTAGCGGGAGCGGGAGAGCAGTACTTC
TRBJ2-7,.,TRBD1,TRBV2,CASRVLTGEDEQYF,TGTGCCAGCAGGGTTTTGACAGGGGAGGACGAGCAGTACTTC